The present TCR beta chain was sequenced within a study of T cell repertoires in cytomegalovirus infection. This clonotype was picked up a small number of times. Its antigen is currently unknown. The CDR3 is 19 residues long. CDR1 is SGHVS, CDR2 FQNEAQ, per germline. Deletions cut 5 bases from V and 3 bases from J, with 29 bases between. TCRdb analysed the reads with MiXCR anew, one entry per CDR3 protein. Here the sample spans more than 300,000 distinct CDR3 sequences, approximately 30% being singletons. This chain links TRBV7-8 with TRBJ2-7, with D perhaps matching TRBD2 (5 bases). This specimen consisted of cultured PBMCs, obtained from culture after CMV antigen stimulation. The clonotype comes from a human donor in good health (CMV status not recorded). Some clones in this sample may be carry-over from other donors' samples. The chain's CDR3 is CASSPQTIPDGMSLYEQYF. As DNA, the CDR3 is TGTGCCAGCAGCCCACAAACAATACCGGACGGGATGAGCCTCTACGAGCAGTACTTC.